This T cell receptor (beta chain) was captured by sequencing in a study of blood T cell repertoires in COVID-19. In the study overall: Sources were T cells, B-cell-depleted T cells, or PBMCs; the material itself was cDNA or gDNA.

Source study methods: Reference gene primer amplification gave estimated nucleated cell counts. Sequenced by immunoSEQ multiplex PCR; TCRdb stores in-frame clones only, minus some. The DNA gave D and trimming, while V, J and clone size come from that table. The sample holds about 83,000 clones; around 84% are singletons and the top ten take 20% to 25%. Germline lookup yields CDR1 SGHNT and CDR2 YYREEE (reference sequence). V was clipped by 4 bases and J by 8 bases, with 19 bases between them. There are 15 residues in the CDR3. This chain connects TRBV5-4 to TRBJ2-1, with D perhaps TRBD2 (6 bases). This clonotype was obtained from a woman of 80 years or more in a cohort sampled during active or convalescent COVID-19. The sample taken for sequencing was peripheral blood. CDR3 sequence (DNA): TGTGCCAGCAGCGTCCCAAGCGGGTCTTTGGATGAGCAGTTCTTC. Translated: CASSVPSGSLDEQFF.